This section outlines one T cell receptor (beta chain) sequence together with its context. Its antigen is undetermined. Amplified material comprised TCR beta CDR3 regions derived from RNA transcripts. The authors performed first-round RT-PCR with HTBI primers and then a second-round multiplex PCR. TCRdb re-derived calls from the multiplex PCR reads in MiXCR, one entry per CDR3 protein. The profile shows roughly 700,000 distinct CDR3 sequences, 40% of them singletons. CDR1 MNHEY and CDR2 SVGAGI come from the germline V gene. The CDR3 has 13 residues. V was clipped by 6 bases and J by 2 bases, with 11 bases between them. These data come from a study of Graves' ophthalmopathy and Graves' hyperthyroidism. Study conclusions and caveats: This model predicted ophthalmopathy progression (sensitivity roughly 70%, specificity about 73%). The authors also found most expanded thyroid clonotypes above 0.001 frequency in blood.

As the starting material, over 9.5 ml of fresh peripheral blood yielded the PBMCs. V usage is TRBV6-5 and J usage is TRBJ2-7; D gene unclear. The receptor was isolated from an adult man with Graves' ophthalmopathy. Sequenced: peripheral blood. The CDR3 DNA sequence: TGTGCCAGCAGCGCATCCGCGACCTACGAGCAGTACTTC. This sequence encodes CASSASATYEQYF.